One and the same sample provided the 2 T cell receptor beta chains below, sequenced in a study of T-cell reconstitution after alpha-beta-depleted transplantation in children (dated by TCRdb to about 2016). The method behind the library was PCR. TCRdb names Illumina HiSeq 2500 as the instrument used. Molecular barcoding was employed in the preparation of TCR libraries, with unique molecular identifiers being used to normalize TCRbeta repertoire quantification. Using fastp at Q25 and MiXCR, TCRdb reprocessed the public reads and kept productive beta chains. Records with the same CDR3 protein are collapsed into one entry carrying the most frequent genes and DNA. This sample is represented by 90,000 to 130,000 distinct CDR3 sequences; under 13% of them were singletons. The ten largest clones add up to around 34% of the sample. In the paper's terms, the treatment or condition label means: allogeneic hematopoietic cell transplantation with graft depleted of TCRalphabeta T cells and CD19 B cells.

The starting material was PBMCs, obtained before TCRalphabeta/CD19-depleted stem cell transplant. The receptors here all came from a boy between 2 and 10 years old with acute lymphoblastic leukemia, due to receive a stem cell transplant.

This clonotype was seen a handful of times. This chain links TRBV29-1 with TRBJ2-1; 7 positions agree with TRBD1. The CDR3 runs 16 residues. V was clipped by 3 bases and J by 3 bases; unmatched bases: 11. The germline V gene has CDR1 SQVTM and CDR2 ANQGSEA. The CDR3 spells CSVDGRQGDRYNEQFF. DNA of the CDR3: TGCAGCGTTGATGGCCGTCAGGGGGACCGCTACAATGAGCAGTTCTTC.

This clonotype was detected ten times or more. The chain combines TRBV25-1 with TRBJ2-5; weak D call: TRBD2 (5 bases). Trimming took 4 bases from V and 4 from J, leaving 10 bases between them. There are 13 residues in the CDR3. In germline, CDR1 is MGHDK, CDR2 SYGVNS. The CDR3, as DNA: TGTGCCAGCAGTGGAGGACGGGGAGAGACCCAGTACTTC. Translating gives CASSGGRGETQYF.